Below, 7 T cell receptor beta chains from the same sample are listed, as sequenced in a study of T cell clonality in common variable immunodeficiency. Sequencing used immunoSEQ multiplex PCR; TCRdb keeps in-frame clones, though not all of them. The sample holds about 34,000 clones, and no clone turns up only once. Sequenced input: peripheral blood mononuclear cells. The origin of the receptors is a person aged 18 to 70 in good health.

Many counts were recorded for this clone. The CDR3 end is not reached by the read, which stops 3 residues before it; the germline J gene fills it in. The chain has TRBV4-2 and TRBJ2-1; TRBD2 might be the D (6 bases). V gave up 4 bases and J gave up 4 bases, with 20 bases separating them. Looked up from germline, CDR1 is LGHNA and CDR2 is YNFKEQ. The CDR3 extends over 17 amino acids. The part of the CDR3 DNA that was read is TGTGCCAGCAGCCGGGAGATAGCGGCCTTCCCTTACAATGAG. Translated, it gives CASSREIAAFPYNE. In full, the CDR3 reads CASSREIAAFPYNEQFF.

This clone was counted at least ten times. The CDR3 sequence is CASSSNLGQGYGYTF. The CDR3 bases that were read are TGTGCCAGCAGTTCCAATCTGGGACAGGGTTATGGC. The chain is built from TRBV7-8 and TRBJ1-2; 9 nucleotides agree with TRBD1. The sequenced fragment ends 3 residues before the CDR3 boundary, so the rest is inferred from the germline J gene. The CDR3 is made up of 15 amino acids. Germline V gene sequence: CDR1 SGHVS, CDR2 FQNEAQ. Trimming cost V 6 bases and J 5 bases; bases outside gene matches: 10. The variable domain in full, completed from reference TRBV7-8 and TRBJ1-2, reads GAGVSQSPRYKVAKRGQDVALRCDPISGHVSLFWYQQALGQGPEFLTYFQNEAQLDKSGLPSDRFFAERPEGSVSTLKIQRTQQEDSAVYLCASSSNLGQGYGYTFGSGTRLTVV.

The table lists this clone with many counts. The read is 3 residues too short to cover the CDR3 end, so that end is filled in from the germline J gene. V is TRBV28 and J is TRBJ1-1; D is unresolved. The V gene's germline CDR1 is MDHEN and CDR2 SYDVKM. V was cut by 6 bases and J by 1 base, with 12 bases left in between. The CDR3 has 14 amino acids. This chain's CDR3 is CASSTAEPNTEAFF. Incomplete CDR3 DNA: TGTGCCAGCAGCACCGCAGAACCGAACACTGAA.

This clone was detected many times. The observed sequence ends 3 residues before the CDR3 terminus, with the missing tail filled in from the germline J gene. V gene TRBV18 combines with J gene TRBJ2-2; 8 positions agree with TRBD1. With 3 bases clipped from V and 5 bases from J, the junction kept 5 bases outside the gene matches. The germline CDR1 and CDR2 sequences are KGHSH and LQKENI. This CDR3 has 15 residues. Partial CDR3 DNA: TGTGCCAGCTCACCGACAGGGGCAGGGACCGGGGAG. Amino acids: CASSPTGAGTGE. The full CDR3 is CASSPTGAGTGELFF.

In its sample, this clone was seen many times. A junction end diverges from the germline sequence, so it may reflect a read error. The CDR3 is cut off 3 residues early in the read; its end comes from the germline J gene. The V and J genes are TRBV7-7 and TRBJ2-2; the match to TRBD1 covers 7 bases. The CDR3 length is 15 residues. CDR1 and CDR2 from the germline V gene are SSHAT and FNYEAQ (reference sequence). Incomplete CDR3 DNA: TGTGCTAGCAGCTCCGGGACAGCTAACACCGGGGAG. It yields the protein CASSSGTANTGE. The CDR3, in full, reads CASSSGTANTGELFF.

This clone was seen at least ten times. With the read ending 3 residues before the CDR3 end, the germline J gene is used to fill in that end. The genes are TRBV7-8 and TRBJ2-7, with 9 bases identical to TRBD1. Per the germline V gene, CDR1 is SGHVS and CDR2 is FQNEAQ. CDR3 length: 14 amino acids. V was clipped by 5 bases and J by 5 bases; unmatched bases: 7. The CDR3 spells CASSLGQGTHEQYF. CDR3 DNA, as far as it was read: TGTGCCAGCAGCCTGGGACAGGGAACCCACGAG. The variable domain in full, with the rest retrieved from reference TRBV7-8 and TRBJ2-7, is GAGVSQSPRYKVAKRGQDVALRCDPISGHVSLFWYQQALGQGPEFLTYFQNEAQLDKSGLPSDRFFAERPEGSVSTLKIQRTQQEDSAVYLCASSLGQGTHEQYFGPGTRLTVT.

This clone was seen many times. The observed sequence ends 3 residues before the CDR3 terminus, with the missing tail filled in from the germline J gene. This chain connects TRBV5-1 to TRBJ2-3, with TRBD2 matching over 10 bases. Trimming at V came to 2 bases and at J to 0 bases, leaving 3 bases not matched to a gene. This CDR3 has 16 residues. Per germline, CDR1 SGHRS and CDR2 YFSETQ. The CDR3 bases that were read are TGCGCCAGCAGCTTAGGACTAGCGGCCAGCACAGATACG. This codes for CASSLGLAASTDT. The full CDR3 protein is CASSLGLAASTDTQYF.